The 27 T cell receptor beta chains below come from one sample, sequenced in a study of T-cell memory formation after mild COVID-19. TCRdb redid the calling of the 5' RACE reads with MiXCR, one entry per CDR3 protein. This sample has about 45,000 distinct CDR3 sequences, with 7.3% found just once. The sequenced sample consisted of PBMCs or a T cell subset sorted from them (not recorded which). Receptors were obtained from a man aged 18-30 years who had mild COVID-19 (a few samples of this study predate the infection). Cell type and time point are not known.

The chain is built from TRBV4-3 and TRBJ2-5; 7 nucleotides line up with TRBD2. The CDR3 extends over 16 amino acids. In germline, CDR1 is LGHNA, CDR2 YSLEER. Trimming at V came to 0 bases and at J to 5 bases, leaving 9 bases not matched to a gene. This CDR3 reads CASSQDKGAGGETQYF. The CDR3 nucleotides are TGCGCCAGCAGCCAAGATAAAGGGGCCGGGGGGGAGACCCAGTACTTC.

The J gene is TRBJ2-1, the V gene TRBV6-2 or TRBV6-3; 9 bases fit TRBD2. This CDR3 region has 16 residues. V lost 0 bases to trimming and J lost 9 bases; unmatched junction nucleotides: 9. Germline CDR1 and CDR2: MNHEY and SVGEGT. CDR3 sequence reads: CASSYSWRGGQGEQFF. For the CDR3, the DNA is TGTGCCAGCAGTTACTCCTGGCGGGGGGGCCAGGGTGAGCAGTTCTTC.

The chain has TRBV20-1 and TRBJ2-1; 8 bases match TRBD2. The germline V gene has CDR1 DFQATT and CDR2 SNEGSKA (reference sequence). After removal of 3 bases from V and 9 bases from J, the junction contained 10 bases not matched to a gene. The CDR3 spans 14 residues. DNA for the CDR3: TGCAGTGCTAGGAGTAGCGGGGCGAAGGGTGAGCAGTTCTTC. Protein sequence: CSARSSGAKGEQFF.

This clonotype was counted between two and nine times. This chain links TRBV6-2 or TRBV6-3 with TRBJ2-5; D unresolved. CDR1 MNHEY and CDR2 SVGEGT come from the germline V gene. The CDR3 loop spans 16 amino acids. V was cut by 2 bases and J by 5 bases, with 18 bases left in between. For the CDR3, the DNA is TGTGCCAGCAGTTACCGCGGCCCCGCGGAGTTGGAGACCCAGTACTTC. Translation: CASSYRGPAELETQYF.

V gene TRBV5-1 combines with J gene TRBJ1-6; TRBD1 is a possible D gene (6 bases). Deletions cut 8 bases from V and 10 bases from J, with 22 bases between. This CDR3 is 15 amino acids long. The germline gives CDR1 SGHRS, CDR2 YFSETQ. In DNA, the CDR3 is TGCGCCAGTCGAGAATCGTCAGGGGATCAGTCACCCCTCCACTTT. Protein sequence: CASRESSGDQSPLHF.

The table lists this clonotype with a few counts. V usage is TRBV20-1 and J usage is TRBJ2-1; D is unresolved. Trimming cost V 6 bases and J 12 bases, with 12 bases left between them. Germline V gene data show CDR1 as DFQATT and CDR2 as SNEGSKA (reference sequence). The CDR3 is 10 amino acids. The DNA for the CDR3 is TGCAGTGCCCGTGAACTGGGGCAGTTCTTC. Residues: CSARELGQFF.

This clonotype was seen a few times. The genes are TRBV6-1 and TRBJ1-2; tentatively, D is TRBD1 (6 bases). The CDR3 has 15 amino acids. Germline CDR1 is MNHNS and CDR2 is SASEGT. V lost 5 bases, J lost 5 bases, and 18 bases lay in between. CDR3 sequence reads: CASSPGGRGRYGYTF. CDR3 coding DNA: TGTGCCAGCAGTCCCGGGGGGCGGGGAAGGTATGGCTACACCTTC.

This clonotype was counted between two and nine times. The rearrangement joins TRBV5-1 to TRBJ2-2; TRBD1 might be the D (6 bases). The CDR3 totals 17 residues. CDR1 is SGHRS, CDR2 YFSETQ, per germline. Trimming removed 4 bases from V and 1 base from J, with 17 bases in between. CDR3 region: CASSVGTHQMNTGELFF. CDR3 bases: TGCGCCAGCAGCGTAGGGACACACCAGATGAACACCGGGGAGCTGTTTTTT.

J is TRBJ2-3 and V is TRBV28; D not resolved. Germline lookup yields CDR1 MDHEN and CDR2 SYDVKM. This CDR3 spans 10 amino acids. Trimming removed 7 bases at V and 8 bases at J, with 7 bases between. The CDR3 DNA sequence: TGTGCCAGCATGAGAGTTACGCAGTATTTT. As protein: CASMRVTQYF.

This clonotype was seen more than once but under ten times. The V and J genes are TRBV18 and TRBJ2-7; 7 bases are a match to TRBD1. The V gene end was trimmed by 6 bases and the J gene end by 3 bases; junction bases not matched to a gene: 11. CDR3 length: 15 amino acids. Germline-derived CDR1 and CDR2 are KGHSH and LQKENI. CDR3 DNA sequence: TGTGCCAGCTCTCCCATGACAGGGCCGGACTACGAGCAGTACTTC. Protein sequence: CASSPMTGPDYEQYF.

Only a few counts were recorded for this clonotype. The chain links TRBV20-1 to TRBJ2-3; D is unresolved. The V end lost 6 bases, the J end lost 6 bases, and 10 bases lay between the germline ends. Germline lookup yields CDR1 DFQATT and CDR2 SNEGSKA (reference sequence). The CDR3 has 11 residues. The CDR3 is CSAKARDTQYF. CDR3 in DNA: TGCAGTGCGAAAGCCAGGGATACGCAGTATTTT.

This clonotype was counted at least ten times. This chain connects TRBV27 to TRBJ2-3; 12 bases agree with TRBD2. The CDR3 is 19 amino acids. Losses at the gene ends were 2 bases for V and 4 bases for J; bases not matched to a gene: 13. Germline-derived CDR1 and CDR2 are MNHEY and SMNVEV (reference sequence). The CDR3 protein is CASSLRLAGARVAPDTQYF. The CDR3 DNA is TGTGCCAGCAGTTTAAGACTAGCGGGGGCGAGAGTAGCCCCAGATACGCAGTATTTT.

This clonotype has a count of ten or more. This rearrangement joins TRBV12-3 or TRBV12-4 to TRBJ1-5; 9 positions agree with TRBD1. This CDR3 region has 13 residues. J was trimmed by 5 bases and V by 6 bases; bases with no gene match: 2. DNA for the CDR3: TGTGCCAGCAGGGGACAGGGCGATCAGCCCCAGCATTTT. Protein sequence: CASRGQGDQPQHF.

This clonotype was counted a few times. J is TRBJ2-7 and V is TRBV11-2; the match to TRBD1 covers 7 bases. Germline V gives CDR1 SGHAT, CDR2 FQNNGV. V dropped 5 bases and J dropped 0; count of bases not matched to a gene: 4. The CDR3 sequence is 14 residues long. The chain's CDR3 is CASSTGVVSYEQYF. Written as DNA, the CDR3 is TGTGCCAGCAGCACAGGGGTTGTCTCCTACGAGCAGTACTTC.

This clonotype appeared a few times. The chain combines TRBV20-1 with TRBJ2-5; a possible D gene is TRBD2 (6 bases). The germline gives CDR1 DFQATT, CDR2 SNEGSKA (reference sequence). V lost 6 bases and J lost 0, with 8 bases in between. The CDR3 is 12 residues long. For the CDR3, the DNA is TGCAGTGCCTGGGGGGACCAAGAGACCCAGTACTTC. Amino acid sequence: CSAWGDQETQYF.

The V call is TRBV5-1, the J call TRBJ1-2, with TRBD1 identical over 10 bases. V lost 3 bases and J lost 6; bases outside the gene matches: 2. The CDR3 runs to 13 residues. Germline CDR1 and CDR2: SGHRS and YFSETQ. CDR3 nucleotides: TGCGCCAGCAGCTCCGGACAGGGGGATGGCTACACCTTC. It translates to CASSSGQGDGYTF.

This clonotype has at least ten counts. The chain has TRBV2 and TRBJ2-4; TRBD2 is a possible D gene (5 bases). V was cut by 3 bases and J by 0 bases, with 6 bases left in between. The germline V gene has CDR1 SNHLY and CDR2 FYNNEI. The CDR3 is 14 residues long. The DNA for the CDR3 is TGTGCCAGCAGTGACGGACTAGCCAAAAACATTCAGTACTTC. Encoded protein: CASSDGLAKNIQYF.

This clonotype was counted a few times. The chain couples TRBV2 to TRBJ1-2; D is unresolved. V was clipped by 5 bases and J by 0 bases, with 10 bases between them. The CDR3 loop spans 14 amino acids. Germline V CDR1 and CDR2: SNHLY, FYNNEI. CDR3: CASSSRPANYGYTF. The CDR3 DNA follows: TGTGCCAGCAGTTCCCGACCAGCTAACTATGGCTACACCTTC.

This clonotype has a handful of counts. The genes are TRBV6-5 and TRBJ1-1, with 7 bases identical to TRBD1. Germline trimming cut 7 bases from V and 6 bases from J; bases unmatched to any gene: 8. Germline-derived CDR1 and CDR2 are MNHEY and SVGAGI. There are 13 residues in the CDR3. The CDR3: CASNDRAGAEAFF. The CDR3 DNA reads TGTGCCAGCAATGACAGGGCCGGGGCTGAAGCTTTCTTT.

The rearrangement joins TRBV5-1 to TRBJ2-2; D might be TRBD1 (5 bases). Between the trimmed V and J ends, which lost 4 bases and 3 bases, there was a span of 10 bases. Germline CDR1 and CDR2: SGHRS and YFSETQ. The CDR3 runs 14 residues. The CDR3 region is CASSEMTDTGELFF. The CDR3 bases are TGCGCCAGCAGCGAAATGACAGACACCGGGGAGCTGTTTTTT.

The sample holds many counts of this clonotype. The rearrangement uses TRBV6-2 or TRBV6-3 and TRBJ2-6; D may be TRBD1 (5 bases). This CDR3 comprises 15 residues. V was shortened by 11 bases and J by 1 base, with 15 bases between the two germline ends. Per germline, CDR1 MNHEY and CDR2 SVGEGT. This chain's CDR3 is CAARTGYSGANVLTF. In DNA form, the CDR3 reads TGTGCCGCCAGAACAGGTTATTCTGGGGCCAACGTCCTGACTTTC.

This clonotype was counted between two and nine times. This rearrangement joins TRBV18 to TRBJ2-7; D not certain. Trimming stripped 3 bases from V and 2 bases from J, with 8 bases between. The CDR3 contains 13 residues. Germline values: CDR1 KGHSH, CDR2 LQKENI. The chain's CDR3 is CASSPDGAYEQYF. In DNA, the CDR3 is TGTGCCAGCTCACCGGACGGTGCCTACGAGCAGTACTTC.

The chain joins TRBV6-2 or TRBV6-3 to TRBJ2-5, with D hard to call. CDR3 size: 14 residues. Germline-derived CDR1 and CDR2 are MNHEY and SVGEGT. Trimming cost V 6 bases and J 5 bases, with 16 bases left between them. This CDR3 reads CASSDLPNSETQYF. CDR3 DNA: TGTGCCAGCAGCGATCTCCCCAACTCCGAGACCCAGTACTTC.

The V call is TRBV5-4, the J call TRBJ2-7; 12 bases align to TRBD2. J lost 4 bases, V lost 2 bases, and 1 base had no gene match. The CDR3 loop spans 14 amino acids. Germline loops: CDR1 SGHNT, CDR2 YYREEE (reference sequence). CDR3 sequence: CASSFGTSGYEQYF. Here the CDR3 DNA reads TGTGCCAGCAGCTTTGGGACTAGCGGGTACGAGCAGTACTTC.

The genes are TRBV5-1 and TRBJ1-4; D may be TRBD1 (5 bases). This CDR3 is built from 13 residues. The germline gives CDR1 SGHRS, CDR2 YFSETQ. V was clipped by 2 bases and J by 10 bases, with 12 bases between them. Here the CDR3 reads CASSLDGTGKLFF. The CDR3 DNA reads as TGCGCCAGCAGCTTAGACGGGACTGGAAAACTGTTTTTT.

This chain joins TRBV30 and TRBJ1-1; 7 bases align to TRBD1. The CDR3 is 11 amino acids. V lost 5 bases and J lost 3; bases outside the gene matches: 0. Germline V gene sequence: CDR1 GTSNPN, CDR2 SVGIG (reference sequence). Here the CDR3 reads CAWDRDTEAFF. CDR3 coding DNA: TGTGCCTGGGACAGGGACACTGAAGCTTTCTTT.

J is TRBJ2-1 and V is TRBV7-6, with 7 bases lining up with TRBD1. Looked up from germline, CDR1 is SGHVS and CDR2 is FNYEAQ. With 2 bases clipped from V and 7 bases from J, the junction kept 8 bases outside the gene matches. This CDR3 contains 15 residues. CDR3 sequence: CASSLRAGGRNEQFF. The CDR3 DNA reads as TGTGCCAGCAGCTTAAGGGCAGGGGGTCGGAATGAGCAGTTCTTC.